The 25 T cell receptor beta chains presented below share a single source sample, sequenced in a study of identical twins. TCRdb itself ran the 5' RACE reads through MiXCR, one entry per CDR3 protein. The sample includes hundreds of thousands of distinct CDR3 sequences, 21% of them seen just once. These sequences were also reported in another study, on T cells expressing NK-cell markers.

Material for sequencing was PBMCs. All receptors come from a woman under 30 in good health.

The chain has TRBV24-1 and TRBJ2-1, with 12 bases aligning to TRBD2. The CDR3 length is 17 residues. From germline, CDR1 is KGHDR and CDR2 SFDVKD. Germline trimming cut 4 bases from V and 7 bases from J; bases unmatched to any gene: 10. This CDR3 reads CATSDPTTSGRGNEQFF. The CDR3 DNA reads TGTGCCACCAGTGACCCTACGACTAGCGGGAGAGGTAATGAGCAGTTCTTC.

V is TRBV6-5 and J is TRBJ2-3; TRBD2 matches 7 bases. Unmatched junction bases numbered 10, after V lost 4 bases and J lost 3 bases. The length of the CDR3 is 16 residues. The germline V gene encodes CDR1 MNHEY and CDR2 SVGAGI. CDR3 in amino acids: CASSFPPGGGTDTQYF. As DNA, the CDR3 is TGTGCCAGCAGTTTCCCCCCCGGCGGGGGAACAGATACGCAGTATTTT.

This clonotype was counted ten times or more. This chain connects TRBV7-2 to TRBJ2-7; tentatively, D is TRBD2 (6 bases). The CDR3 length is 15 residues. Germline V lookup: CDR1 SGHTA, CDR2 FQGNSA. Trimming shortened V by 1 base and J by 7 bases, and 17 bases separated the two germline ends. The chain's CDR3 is CASSLGVGLAEEQYF. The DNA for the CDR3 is TGTGCCAGCAGCTTAGGGGTGGGACTGGCTGAGGAGCAGTACTTC.

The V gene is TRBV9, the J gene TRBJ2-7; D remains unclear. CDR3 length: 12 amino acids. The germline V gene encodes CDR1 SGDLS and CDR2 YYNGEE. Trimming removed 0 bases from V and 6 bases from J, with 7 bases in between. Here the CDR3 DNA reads TGTGCCAGCAGCGTAGGAGCAGGCGAGCAGTACTTC. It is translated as CASSVGAGEQYF.

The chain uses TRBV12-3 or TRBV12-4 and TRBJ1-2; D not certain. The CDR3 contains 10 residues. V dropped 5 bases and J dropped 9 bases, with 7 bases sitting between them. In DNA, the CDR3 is TGTGCCAGCAGTGGACCTAGCTACACCTTC. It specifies CASSGPSYTF.

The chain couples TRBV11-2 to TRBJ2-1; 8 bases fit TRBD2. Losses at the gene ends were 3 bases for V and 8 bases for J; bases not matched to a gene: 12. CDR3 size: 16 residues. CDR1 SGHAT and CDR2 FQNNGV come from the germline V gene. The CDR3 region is CASSLGTRVIVYEQFF. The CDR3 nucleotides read TGTGCCAGCAGCTTGGGGACTAGAGTAATCGTCTATGAGCAGTTCTTC.

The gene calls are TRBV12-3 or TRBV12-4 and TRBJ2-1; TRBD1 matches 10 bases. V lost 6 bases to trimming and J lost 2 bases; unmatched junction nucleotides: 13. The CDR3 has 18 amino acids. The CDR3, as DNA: TGTGCCAGCAGGGTGACAGGGGGCGGGTTTAGGGCCTACAATGAGCAGTTCTTC. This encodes CASRVTGGGFRAYNEQFF.

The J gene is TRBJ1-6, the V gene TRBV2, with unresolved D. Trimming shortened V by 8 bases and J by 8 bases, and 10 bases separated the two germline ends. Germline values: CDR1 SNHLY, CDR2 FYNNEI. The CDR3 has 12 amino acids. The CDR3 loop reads CASAVGDSPLHF. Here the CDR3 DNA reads TGTGCCAGCGCAGTCGGGGATTCACCCCTCCACTTT.

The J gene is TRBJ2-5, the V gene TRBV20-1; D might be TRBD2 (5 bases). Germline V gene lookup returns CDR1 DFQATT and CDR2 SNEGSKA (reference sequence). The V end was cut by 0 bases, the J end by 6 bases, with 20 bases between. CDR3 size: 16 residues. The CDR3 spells CSAREGTRPLVKTQYF. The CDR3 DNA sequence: TGCAGTGCTAGAGAGGGAACTAGACCCCTTGTAAAGACCCAGTACTTC.

The CDR3 DNA follows: TGTGCCAGCAGTCCACCCTCCGGGGGTTTCTCCCCTGAGCAGTTCTTC. Residues: CASSPPSGGFSPEQFF. The J gene is TRBJ2-1, the V gene TRBV12-3 or TRBV12-4; a possible D gene is TRBD2 (6 bases). This CDR3 contains 16 residues. V lost 5 bases and J lost 9, with 23 bases in between.

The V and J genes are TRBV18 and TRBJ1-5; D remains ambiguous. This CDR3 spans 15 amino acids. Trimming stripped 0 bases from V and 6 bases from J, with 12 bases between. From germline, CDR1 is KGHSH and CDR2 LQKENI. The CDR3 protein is CASSPPPGPPQPQHF. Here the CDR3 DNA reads TGTGCCAGCTCACCACCGCCAGGACCCCCTCAGCCCCAGCATTTT.

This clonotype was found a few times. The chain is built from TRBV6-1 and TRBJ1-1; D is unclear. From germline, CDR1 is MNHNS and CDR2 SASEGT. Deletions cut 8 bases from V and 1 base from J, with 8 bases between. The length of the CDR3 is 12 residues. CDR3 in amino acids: CASQVPNTEAFF. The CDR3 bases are TGTGCCAGCCAGGTCCCGAACACTGAAGCTTTCTTT.

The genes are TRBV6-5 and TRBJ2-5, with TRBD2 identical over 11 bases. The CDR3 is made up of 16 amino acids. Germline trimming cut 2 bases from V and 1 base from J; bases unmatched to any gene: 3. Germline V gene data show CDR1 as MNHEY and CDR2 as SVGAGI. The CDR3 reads CASSYRGLAVQETQYF. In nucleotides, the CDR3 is TGTGCCAGCAGTTACCGGGGACTAGCGGTCCAAGAGACCCAGTACTTC.

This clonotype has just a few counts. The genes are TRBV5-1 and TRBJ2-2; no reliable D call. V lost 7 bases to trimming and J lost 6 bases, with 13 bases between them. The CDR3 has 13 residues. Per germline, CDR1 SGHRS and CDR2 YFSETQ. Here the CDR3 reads CASGLEHPGELFF. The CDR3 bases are TGCGCCAGCGGCCTGGAGCATCCCGGGGAGCTGTTTTTT.

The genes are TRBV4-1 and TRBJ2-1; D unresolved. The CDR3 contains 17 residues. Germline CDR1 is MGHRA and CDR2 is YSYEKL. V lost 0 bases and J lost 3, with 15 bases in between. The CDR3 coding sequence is TGCGCCAGCAGCCAAGAGTCGGTACAGTTAAGCTACAATGAGCAGTTCTTC. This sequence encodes CASSQESVQLSYNEQFF.

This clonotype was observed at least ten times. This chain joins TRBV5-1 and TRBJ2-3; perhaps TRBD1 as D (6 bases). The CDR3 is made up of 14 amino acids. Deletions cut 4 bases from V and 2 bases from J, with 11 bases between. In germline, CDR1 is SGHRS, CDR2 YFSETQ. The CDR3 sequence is CASSKGQDTDTQYF. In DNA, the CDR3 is TGCGCCAGCAGCAAGGGACAAGACACAGATACGCAGTATTTT.

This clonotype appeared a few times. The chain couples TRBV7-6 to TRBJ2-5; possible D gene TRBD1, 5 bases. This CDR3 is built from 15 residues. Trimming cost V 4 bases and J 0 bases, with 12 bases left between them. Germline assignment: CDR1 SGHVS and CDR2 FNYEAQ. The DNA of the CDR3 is TGTGCCAGCAGCTCCCTAGGGGTTAACCAAGAGACCCAGTACTTC. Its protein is CASSSLGVNQETQYF.

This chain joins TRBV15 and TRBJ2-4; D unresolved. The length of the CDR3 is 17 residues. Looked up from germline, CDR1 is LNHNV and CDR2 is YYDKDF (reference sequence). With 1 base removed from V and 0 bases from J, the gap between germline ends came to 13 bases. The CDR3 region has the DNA TGTGCCACCAGCAGAGGCCACAACGGGTTAGCCAAAAACATTCAGTACTTC. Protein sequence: CATSRGHNGLAKNIQYF.

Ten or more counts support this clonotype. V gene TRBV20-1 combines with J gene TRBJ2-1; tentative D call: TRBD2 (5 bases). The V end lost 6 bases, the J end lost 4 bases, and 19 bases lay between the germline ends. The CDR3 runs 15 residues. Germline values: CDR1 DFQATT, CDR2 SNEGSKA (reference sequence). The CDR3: CSAATSAGLYNEQFF. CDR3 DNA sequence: TGCAGTGCCGCCACTAGTGCGGGTTTGTACAATGAGCAGTTCTTC.

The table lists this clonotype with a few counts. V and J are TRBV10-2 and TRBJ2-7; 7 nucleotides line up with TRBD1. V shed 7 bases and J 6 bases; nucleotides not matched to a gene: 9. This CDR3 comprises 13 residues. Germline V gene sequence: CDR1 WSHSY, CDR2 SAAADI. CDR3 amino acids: CASTDRASPEQYF. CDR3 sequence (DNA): TGCGCCAGCACCGACAGGGCCTCCCCCGAGCAGTACTTC.

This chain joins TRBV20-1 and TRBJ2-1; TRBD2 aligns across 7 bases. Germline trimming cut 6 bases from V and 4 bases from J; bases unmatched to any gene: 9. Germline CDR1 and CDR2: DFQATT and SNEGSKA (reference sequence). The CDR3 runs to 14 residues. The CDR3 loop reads CSAAVVAGYNEQFF. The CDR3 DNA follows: TGCAGTGCCGCCGTGGTAGCGGGTTACAATGAGCAGTTCTTC.

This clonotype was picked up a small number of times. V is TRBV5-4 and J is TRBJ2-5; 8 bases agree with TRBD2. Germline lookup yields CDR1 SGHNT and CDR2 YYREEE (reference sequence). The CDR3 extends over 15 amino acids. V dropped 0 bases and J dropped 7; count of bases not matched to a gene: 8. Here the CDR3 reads CASSLDLSGALTQYF. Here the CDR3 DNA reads TGTGCCAGCAGCTTGGATCTTAGCGGGGCTCTGACCCAGTACTTC.

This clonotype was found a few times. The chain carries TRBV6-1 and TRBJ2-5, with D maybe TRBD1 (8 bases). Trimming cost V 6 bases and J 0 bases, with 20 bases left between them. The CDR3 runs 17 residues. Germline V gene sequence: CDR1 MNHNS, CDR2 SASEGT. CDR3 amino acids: CASSPTGGGRYQETQYF. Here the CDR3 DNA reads TGTGCCAGCAGCCCCACAGGGGGGGGCCGGTACCAAGAGACCCAGTACTTC.

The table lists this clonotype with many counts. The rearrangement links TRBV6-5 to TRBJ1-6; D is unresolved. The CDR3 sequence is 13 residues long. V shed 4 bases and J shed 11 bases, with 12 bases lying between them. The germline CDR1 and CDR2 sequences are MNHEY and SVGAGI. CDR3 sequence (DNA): TGTGCCAGCAGTTCAAAGGGTTGGGCACCCCTCCACTTT. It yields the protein CASSSKGWAPLHF.

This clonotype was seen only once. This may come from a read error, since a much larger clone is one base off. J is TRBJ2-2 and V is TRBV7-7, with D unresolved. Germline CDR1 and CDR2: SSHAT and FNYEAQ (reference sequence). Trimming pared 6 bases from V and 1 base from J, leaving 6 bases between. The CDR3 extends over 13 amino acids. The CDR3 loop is CASSSVNTGELFF. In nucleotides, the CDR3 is TGTGCCAGCAGTTCGGTGAACACCGGGGAGCTGTTTTTT.